One and the same sample provided the 32 T cell receptor beta chains below, sequenced in a study of blood T cell repertoires in COVID-19. Method: immunoSEQ multiplex PCR; TCRdb's copy keeps in-frame clones and lacks some. The sample holds more than 40,000 clones, about nine tenths seen once. Sample: peripheral blood. Receptor source: a man aged 70-80 years with acute or convalescent COVID-19.

This chain joins TRBV27 and TRBJ2-3; TRBD2 agrees at 7 bases. The CDR3 is made up of 17 amino acids. Germline CDR1 is MNHEY and CDR2 is SMNVEV (reference sequence). The J segment lost 6 bases and the V segment lost 2 bases, leaving 14 bases of the junction unmatched. The DNA of the CDR3 is TGTGCCAGCAGTTTACGGTCTTGGACTAGGCGTAACGATACGCAGTATTTT. It yields the protein CASSLRSWTRRNDTQYF.

The rearrangement joins TRBV9 to TRBJ1-4, with 7 bases that match TRBD1. The CDR3 runs to 15 residues. The J segment lost 3 bases and the V segment lost 4 bases, leaving 6 bases of the junction unmatched. The germline gives CDR1 SGDLS, CDR2 YYNGEE. The CDR3 protein is CASSSATGSNEKLFF. CDR3 DNA: TGTGCCAGCAGCTCCGCGACAGGGTCTAATGAAAAACTGTTTTTT.

The chain carries TRBV3-1 (or the pseudogene TRBV3-2) and TRBJ2-2; D perhaps matches TRBD1 (5 bases). The CDR3 has 14 residues. V lost 5 bases and J lost 7, with 14 bases in between. Germline loops: CDR1 LGHDT, CDR2 YNNKEL (reference sequence). CDR3 sequence reads: CASSYQGTGGELFF. Here the CDR3 DNA reads TGTGCCAGCAGCTACCAGGGTACCGGCGGGGAGCTGTTTTTT.

V usage is TRBV19 and J usage is TRBJ2-2, with 8 nucleotides matching TRBD1. CDR1 and CDR2 from the germline V gene are LNHDA and SQIVND (reference sequence). This CDR3 is built from 15 residues. The V gene end was trimmed by 5 bases and the J gene end by 4 bases; junction bases not matched to a gene: 6. CDR3 in DNA: TGTGCCAGTAGTCTATTAACAGGGGGCACCGGGGAGCTGTTTTTT. Translated, it gives CASSLLTGGTGELFF.

The rearrangement uses TRBV9 and TRBJ2-7; 13 bases agree with TRBD2. The germline V gene encodes CDR1 SGDLS and CDR2 YYNGEE. The CDR3 spans 16 residues. The ends lost 0 bases at V and 4 bases at J; junction bases unmatched: 4. The CDR3 nucleotides read TGTGCCAGCAGCGTAGCTACTAGCGGGGGGGCATACGAGCAGTACTTC. Protein sequence: CASSVATSGGAYEQYF.

The chain is built from TRBV2 and TRBJ1-2; D remains ambiguous. The V and J ends lost 0 bases and 1 base respectively, with 9 bases between them. The CDR3 sequence is 15 residues long. Germline loops: CDR1 SNHLY, CDR2 FYNNEI. The CDR3 sequence: CASSEAMTVNYGYTF. CDR3 DNA sequence: TGTGCCAGCAGTGAAGCAATGACTGTTAACTATGGCTACACCTTC.

The V and J genes are TRBV5-6 and TRBJ2-5; 9 nucleotides align to TRBD2. The ends lost 0 bases at V and 2 bases at J; junction bases unmatched: 5. The CDR3 is 16 residues long. Per germline, CDR1 SGHDT and CDR2 YYEEEE. In DNA, the CDR3 is TGTGCCAGCAGCTTGGGACCTAGCGGGGTACAAGAGACCCAGTACTTC. It yields the protein CASSLGPSGVQETQYF.

The chain employs TRBV6-2 or TRBV6-3 and TRBJ1-5; TRBD1 is a possible D gene (5 bases). V shed 0 bases and J shed 7 bases, with 19 bases lying between them. Germline V CDR1 and CDR2: MNHEY, SVGEGT. The CDR3 covers 17 residues. CDR3: CASSYSIIAGIIQPQHF. CDR3 bases: TGTGCCAGCAGTTACTCGATCATCGCAGGGATAATCCAGCCCCAGCATTTT.

The V gene is TRBV12-3 or TRBV12-4, the J gene TRBJ1-1; no clear D. The CDR3 loop spans 13 amino acids. V was trimmed by 2 bases and J by 3 bases, leaving 7 bases between them. In nucleotides, the CDR3 is TGTGCCAGCAGTTTAATGTCGGACACTGAAGCTTTCTTT. Translating it yields CASSLMSDTEAFF.

This chain connects TRBV4-2 to TRBJ2-2; no firm D call. Germline assignment: CDR1 LGHNA and CDR2 YNFKEQ. Between the trimmed V and J ends, which lost 1 base and 0 bases, there was a span of 3 bases. This CDR3 spans 14 amino acids. The CDR3 DNA reads TGTGCCAGCAGCCAAGCATCGAACACCGGGGAGCTGTTTTTT. It translates to CASSQASNTGELFF.

The gene calls are TRBV6-6 and TRBJ2-3; D gene unclear. V lost 2 bases to trimming and J lost 2 bases, with 8 bases between them. Germline lookup yields CDR1 MNHNY and CDR2 SVGAGI (reference sequence). The CDR3 consists of 14 residues. CDR3 nucleotide sequence: TGTGCCAGCAGTTACGGCGGAGACACAGATACGCAGTATTTT. Translating it yields CASSYGGDTDTQYF.

V and J are TRBV19 and TRBJ1-5, with D unclear. The CDR3 is 13 residues long. V lost 6 bases to trimming and J lost 11 bases, with 17 bases between them. The germline gives CDR1 LNHDA, CDR2 SQIVND (reference sequence). CDR3 nucleotide sequence: TGTGCCAGTAGCCGAATAAACAGATCAGCCCAGCATTTT. This encodes CASSRINRSAQHF. The whole variable domain, filled in from reference TRBV19 and TRBJ1-5, reads DGGITQSPKYLFRKEGQNVTLSCEQNLNHDAMYWYRQDPGQGLRLIYYSQIVNDFQKGDIAEGYSVSREKKESFPLTVTSAQKNPTAFYLCASSRINRSAQHFGDGTRLSIL.

CDR3 sequence (DNA): TGTGCCAGTAGCCCCCGGGAGGTACTGGACAACACCATATATTTT. Translation: CASSPREVLDNTIYF. J is TRBJ1-3 and V is TRBV19; no firm D call. This CDR3 is 15 amino acids long. CDR1 is LNHDA and CDR2 is SQIVND in the germline V gene (reference sequence). The V and J ends lost 6 bases and 7 bases respectively, with 19 bases between them.

The genes are TRBV5-4 and TRBJ1-2; 7 bases match TRBD1. The CDR3 has 17 amino acids. V lost 7 bases and J lost 1; bases outside the gene matches: 16. Looked up from germline, CDR1 is SGHNT and CDR2 is YYREEE (reference sequence). The CDR3 reads CASAFWGIGTDNYGYTF. In nucleotides, the CDR3 is TGTGCCAGCGCATTCTGGGGAATCGGGACAGATAACTATGGCTACACCTTC.

The rearrangement uses TRBV5-1 and TRBJ1-2; 8 nucleotides align to TRBD1. The CDR3 is 13 residues long. Germline loops: CDR1 SGHRS, CDR2 YFSETQ. With 5 bases clipped from V and 8 bases from J, the junction kept 8 bases outside the gene matches. Here the CDR3 reads CASRATGGRGYTF. For the CDR3, the DNA is TGCGCCAGCAGGGCTACAGGGGGTCGCGGCTACACCTTC.

This clone was seen a few times. The V and J genes are TRBV27 and TRBJ2-7, with 8 bases matching TRBD1. Trimming cost V 3 bases and J 4 bases; bases outside gene matches: 8. The CDR3 loop spans 15 amino acids. Per the germline V gene, CDR1 is MNHEY and CDR2 is SMNVEV (reference sequence). DNA for the CDR3: TGTGCCAGCAGTTTCCAAGGACAGGGATGGTACGAGCAGTACTTC. Its translation: CASSFQGQGWYEQYF.

The CDR3 protein is CASSEGAGGPFNEQFF. Written as DNA, the CDR3 is TGTGCCAGCAGCGAGGGAGCGGGGGGGCCCTTCAATGAGCAGTTCTTC. The rearrangement joins TRBV3-1 (or the pseudogene TRBV3-2) to TRBJ2-1; 10 nucleotides line up with TRBD2. Germline-derived CDR1 and CDR2 are LGHDT and YNNKEL (reference sequence). This CDR3 comprises 16 residues. V was clipped by 5 bases and J by 6 bases; unmatched bases: 10.

The chain combines TRBV7-9 with TRBJ1-1; 7 positions agree with TRBD1. The CDR3 runs to 15 residues. The V gene's germline CDR1 is SEHNR and CDR2 FQNEAQ (reference sequence). J was trimmed by 0 bases and V by 4 bases; bases with no gene match: 5. The CDR3 coding sequence is TGTGCCAGCAGCTATTCAGGGGGGATGAACACTGAAGCTTTCTTT. Its protein product is CASSYSGGMNTEAFF.

The V gene is TRBV4-1, the J gene TRBJ1-1, with TRBD1 identical over 8 bases. V shed 2 bases and J 10 bases; nucleotides not matched to a gene: 12. The CDR3 length is 15 residues. Germline CDR1 is MGHRA and CDR2 is YSYEKL. CDR3 sequence reads: CASSQPGQAGARAFF. The CDR3 DNA reads TGCGCCAGCAGCCAACCGGGACAGGCTGGGGCGCGAGCTTTCTTT.

This chain joins TRBV5-5 and TRBJ1-2; D remains unclear. Germline V CDR1 and CDR2: SGHKS, YYEKEE (reference sequence). The V end was cut by 5 bases, the J end by 3 bases, with 11 bases between. This CDR3 contains 13 residues. For the CDR3, the DNA is TGTGCCAGCAGGATGGAGGGCTACTATGGCTACACCTTC. Translated, it gives CASRMEGYYGYTF.

This chain connects TRBV18 to TRBJ2-1; 12 bases line up with TRBD1. V gave up 1 base and J gave up 3 bases; unmatched junction bases: 4. This CDR3 comprises 17 residues. The germline V gene has CDR1 KGHSH and CDR2 LQKENI. CDR3 in amino acids: CASSPLGTGGFYNEQFF. Written as DNA, the CDR3 is TGTGCCAGCTCACCACTTGGGACAGGGGGCTTCTACAATGAGCAGTTCTTC.

This clone was recorded only once. The chain employs TRBV19 and TRBJ2-7; D is perhaps TRBD1 (6 bases). The CDR3 is 13 amino acids. The V end lost 3 bases, the J end lost 7 bases, and 13 bases lay between the germline ends. Germline CDR1 reads LNHDA; CDR2 reads SQIVND (reference sequence). The CDR3 sequence is CASSINRAGEQYF. CDR3 coding DNA: TGTGCCAGTAGTATTAACAGGGCCGGTGAGCAGTACTTC. Using reference TRBV19 and TRBJ2-7 for the parts outside the CDR3, the full variable domain is DGGITQSPKYLFRKEGQNVTLSCEQNLNHDAMYWYRQDPGQGLRLIYYSQIVNDFQKGDIAEGYSVSREKKESFPLTVTSAQKNPTAFYLCASSINRAGEQYFGPGTRLTVT.

J is TRBJ1-2 and V is TRBV9, with unresolved D. V lost 3 bases and J 3 bases, leaving 6 bases between the germline ends. This CDR3 region has 12 residues. Germline CDR1 is SGDLS and CDR2 is YYNGEE. The CDR3 DNA is TGTGCCAGCAGCGGGAGTTACTATGGCTACACCTTC. Translating it yields CASSGSYYGYTF.

This clone was detected only once. CDR3 region: CASSLGPLNQPQHF. In DNA, the CDR3 is TGTGCCAGCAGCTTGGGGCCGTTGAATCAGCCCCAGCATTTT. The chain couples TRBV7-9 to TRBJ1-5; perhaps TRBD1 as D (5 bases). The CDR3 length is 14 residues. Germline V gene data show CDR1 as SEHNR and CDR2 as FQNEAQ (reference sequence). V lost 3 bases, J lost 4 bases, and 10 bases lay in between.

The chain links TRBV5-1 to TRBJ1-2, with 7 bases identical to TRBD1. The CDR3 is made up of 12 amino acids. Per the germline V gene, CDR1 is SGHRS and CDR2 is YFSETQ. J gave up 8 bases and V 4 bases, and 5 bases lay outside the gene matches. CDR3 DNA: TGCGCCAGCAGCACAGACAGGGAAGGCTACACCTTC. This sequence encodes CASSTDREGYTF. Using reference TRBV5-1 and TRBJ1-2 for the parts outside the CDR3, the full variable domain is KAGVTQTPRYLIKTRGQQVTLSCSPISGHRSVSWYQQTPGQGLQFLFEYFSETQRNKGNFPGRFSGRQFSNSRSEMNVSTLELGDSALYLCASSTDREGYTFGSGTRLTVV.

V is TRBV6-5 and J is TRBJ1-5, with unresolved D. The CDR3 sequence is 14 residues long. V was trimmed by 6 bases and J by 9 bases, leaving 18 bases between them. CDR1 is MNHEY, CDR2 SVGAGI, per germline. The CDR3 spells CASRPAGALRPQHF. The DNA of the CDR3 is TGTGCCAGCAGGCCTGCGGGCGCGCTGAGGCCCCAGCATTTT.

The J gene is TRBJ1-5, the V gene TRBV15, with 7 bases fitting TRBD1. The length of the CDR3 is 18 residues. The junction had 14 bases not matched to a gene; V was cut back by 2 bases and J by 4 bases. Germline lookup yields CDR1 LNHNV and CDR2 YYDKDF (reference sequence). Here the CDR3 reads CATSRKGRDRISNQPQHF. CDR3 DNA: TGTGCCACCAGCAGAAAAGGGCGGGACAGAATTTCAAATCAGCCCCAGCATTTT.

This rearrangement joins TRBV29-1 to TRBJ2-4, with TRBD1 identical over 7 bases. The CDR3 spans 13 residues. V was pared by 6 bases and J by 4 bases, with 6 bases of the junction left unmatched. Germline assignment: CDR1 SQVTM and CDR2 ANQGSEA. This CDR3 is CSVTGQKKNIQYF. The CDR3 DNA is TGCAGCGTGACGGGACAGAAAAAAAACATTCAGTACTTC. Full variable domain (outside the CDR3, taken from reference TRBV29-1 and TRBJ2-4): SAVISQKPSRDICQRGTSLTIQCQVDSQVTMMFWYRQQPGQSLTLIATANQGSEATYESGFVIDKFPISRPNLTFSTLTVSNMSPEDSSIYLCSVTGQKKNIQYFGAGTRLSVL.

J is TRBJ2-7 and V is TRBV7-2; D is perhaps TRBD2 (5 bases). The CDR3 contains 14 residues. CDR1 SGHTA and CDR2 FQGNSA come from the germline V gene. V was cut by 5 bases and J by 2 bases, with 13 bases left in between. The CDR3 DNA is TGTGCCAGCAGCCCCCAAGGAGGAGCCTACGAGCAGTACTTC. Translated, it gives CASSPQGGAYEQYF.

The chain combines TRBV11-2 with TRBJ2-1, with TRBD2 matching 7 bases. Germline V gene data show CDR1 as SGHAT and CDR2 as FQNNGV. This CDR3 has 16 amino acids. After removal of 4 bases from V and 3 bases from J, the junction contained 9 bases not matched to a gene. This CDR3 reads CASSYGTNNIYNEQFF. In nucleotides, the CDR3 is TGTGCCAGCAGCTACGGGACTAACAACATCTACAATGAGCAGTTCTTC.

V is TRBV4-1 and J is TRBJ2-2, with 9 bases that match TRBD1. This CDR3 is built from 17 residues. The V gene's germline CDR1 is MGHRA and CDR2 YSYEKL. V was pared by 3 bases and J by 7 bases, with 12 bases of the junction left unmatched. CDR3 nucleotides: TGCGCCAGCAGCCAGGACAGGGGAAGAAGATTGGGCGGGGAGCTGTTTTTT. Residues: CASSQDRGRRLGGELFF.

The rearrangement links TRBV1 to TRBJ2-1; the table's D call, TRBD2, was not checked against the DNA. TRBV1 is a known pseudogene. The CDR3 consists of 17 residues. The CDR3 region is CTSSQGPPTGSYNEQFF. The DNA for the CDR3 is TGCACCAGCAGCCAAGGACCCCCGACTGGCAGTTACAATGAGCAGTTCTTC.